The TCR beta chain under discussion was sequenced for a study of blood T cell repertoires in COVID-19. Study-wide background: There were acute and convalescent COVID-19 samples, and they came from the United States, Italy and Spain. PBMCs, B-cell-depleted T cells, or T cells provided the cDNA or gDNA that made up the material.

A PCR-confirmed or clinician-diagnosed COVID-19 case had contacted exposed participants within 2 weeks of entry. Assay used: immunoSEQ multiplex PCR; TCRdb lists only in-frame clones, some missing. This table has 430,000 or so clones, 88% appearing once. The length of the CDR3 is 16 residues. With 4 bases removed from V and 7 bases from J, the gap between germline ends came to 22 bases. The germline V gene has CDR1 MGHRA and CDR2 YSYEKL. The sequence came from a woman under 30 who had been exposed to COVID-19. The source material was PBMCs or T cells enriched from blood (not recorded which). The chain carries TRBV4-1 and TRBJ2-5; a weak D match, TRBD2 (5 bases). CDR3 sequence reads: CASSPSGASAGGTQYF. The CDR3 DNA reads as TGCGCCAGCAGCCCCAGTGGAGCGTCCGCTGGAGGGACCCAGTACTTC.